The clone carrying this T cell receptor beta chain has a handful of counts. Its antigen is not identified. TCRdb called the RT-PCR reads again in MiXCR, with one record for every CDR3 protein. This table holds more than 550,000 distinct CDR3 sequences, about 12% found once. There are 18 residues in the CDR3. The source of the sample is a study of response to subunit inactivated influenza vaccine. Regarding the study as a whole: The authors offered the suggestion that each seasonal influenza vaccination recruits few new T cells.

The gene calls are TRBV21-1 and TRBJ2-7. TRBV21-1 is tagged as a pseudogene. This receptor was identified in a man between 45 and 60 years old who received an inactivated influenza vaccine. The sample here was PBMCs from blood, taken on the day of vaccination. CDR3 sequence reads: CASSIDGKGKLGAHEQYF. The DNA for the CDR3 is TGTGCCAGCAGCATAGATGGTAAGGGAAAACTAGGAGCCCACGAGCAGTACTTC.